The following is a T cell receptor beta chain sequence with its context. This entry belongs to a study of a mutant IDH1 vaccine in newly diagnosed glioma. Sequencing used immunoSEQ multiplex PCR; TCRdb keeps in-frame clones, though not all of them. The data show tens of thousands of clones, around 80% seen once. Specified time point: baseline, week 1 (first vaccination visit). As to treatment: pre-vaccination baseline after standard-of-care therapy. Germline assignment: CDR1 SGDLS and CDR2 YYNGEE. V was cut by 4 bases and J by 0 bases, with 16 bases left in between. CDR3 length: 16 residues. This receptor was identified in a woman aged 18-29 years with glioma. Some clones in this sample may be carry-over from other donors' samples. The chain couples TRBV9 to TRBJ2-5, with a tentative D call TRBD2 (8 bases). Sequencing used peripheral blood mononuclear cells (PBMCs), obtained from a glioma patient treated with radiotherapy, temozolomide or both. CDR3 protein: CASSQGGAGDQETQYF. CDR3 nucleotide sequence: TGTGCCAGCAGCCAGGGGGGAGCGGGAGACCAAGAGACCCAGTACTTC.